This T cell receptor beta chain came from a study of OX40 agonist ivuxolimab in advanced cancers. For the study at large: Prior therapy, whether anti-PD-1, anti-PD-L1 or anti-CTLA-4, was allowed, and roughly 44% had some.

Repertoires were generated with immunoSEQ multiplex PCR, while TCRdb's copy carries only in-frame clones and drops some. Here the sample spans around 140,000 clones, 90% being singletons. CDR1 is MDHEN, CDR2 SYDVKM, per germline. Trimming cost V 5 bases and J 0 bases; bases outside gene matches: 6. The CDR3 runs 15 residues. This sequence joins TRBV28 and TRBJ1-1; 7 bases line up with TRBD1. This TCR was recovered from an adult with an advanced solid tumor such as melanoma, head and neck, liver or kidney cancer. The source material was CD4+ or CD8+ T cells sorted from blood, sampled in a trial of the OX40 agonist ivuxolimab. The DNA for the CDR3 is TGTGCCAGCAGTCCCTGGACAGGACTGAACACTGAAGCTTTCTTT. Protein: CASSPWTGLNTEAFF.